This TCR beta chain was sequenced during a study of CD8 T cells in ankylosing spondylitis. Each TCR beta library was made by quantitative 5'-RACE that incorporated molecular barcodes. TCRdb recomputed calls from the 5' RACE reads with MiXCR, one row per CDR3 protein. The sample includes 150,000 to 200,000 distinct CDR3 sequences, 15% to 20% of them seen just once. This clonotype was seen at least ten times. Its target is not known. Study-wide results and caveats: A TCR beta motif made of 7 to 9 highly homologous variants seemed typical of ankylosing spondylitis blood. As reported, disease-linked clones showed significant enrichment in matched ankylosing spondylitis synovial fluid.

Trimming cost V 11 bases and J 2 bases, with 16 bases left between them. Germline V CDR1 and CDR2: LNHNV, YYDKDF (reference sequence). This CDR3 comprises 15 residues. This rearrangement joins TRBV15 to TRBJ2-6, with D perhaps matching TRBD1 or TRBD2 (5 bases each). The sample was blood, either unsorted or a sorted T cell fraction (not recorded which). The receptor comes from a male donor aged 10-30 years with ankylosing spondylitis or in good health (not recorded which). The CDR3 DNA reads TGTGCCGTGGGGCGAGAGGGGACTGGGGCCAACGTCCTGACTTTC. It is translated as CAVGREGTGANVLTF.